These 30 T cell receptor beta chains were sequenced from one sample in a study of chemoradiotherapy in HPV16-positive cancers. Clones were sequenced by immunoSEQ multiplex PCR, and TCRdb holds only the in-frame ones, with some missing. The sample holds under 25,000 clones; approximately 88% are singletons and the top ten take around 3.8%. Sequenced here: blood, sampled from a patient who underwent chemoradiotherapy. The source is a human donor with HPV-associated anogenital cancer.

V and J are TRBV7-2 and TRBJ2-5; 9 nucleotides match TRBD1. The germline CDR1 and CDR2 sequences are SGHTA and FQGNSA. V was pared by 3 bases and J by 4 bases, with 6 bases of the junction left unmatched. The CDR3 covers 15 residues. The CDR3 nucleotides are TGTGCCAGCAGCTTTCAACAGGGGGCAGGAGAGACCCAGTACTTC. This gives the protein CASSFQQGAGETQYF.

The chain employs TRBV4-2 and TRBJ2-7, with D possibly called TRBD1 or TRBD2 (5 bases each). The V end lost 0 bases, the J end lost 3 bases, and 18 bases lay between the germline ends. In germline, CDR1 is LGHNA, CDR2 YNFKEQ. There are 17 residues in the CDR3. The CDR3 DNA reads TGTGCCAGCAGCCAAGAAGTAACCGGTGGGGGAATCTACGAGCAGTACTTC. Translated, it gives CASSQEVTGGGIYEQYF.

The chain uses TRBV28 and TRBJ2-7, with TRBD1 matching over 10 bases. Germline V CDR1 and CDR2: MDHEN, SYDVKM. J was trimmed by 4 bases and V by 7 bases; bases with no gene match: 7. There are 14 residues in the CDR3. The CDR3 sequence is CASTSGQGTYEQYF. CDR3 DNA: TGTGCCAGCACCTCGGGACAGGGGACGTACGAGCAGTACTTC.

V gene TRBV9 combines with J gene TRBJ2-6; D tentatively fits TRBD1 or TRBD2 (7 bases each). V was clipped by 4 bases and J by 0 bases, with 20 bases between them. The CDR3 sequence is 19 residues long. CDR1 SGDLS and CDR2 YYNGEE come from the germline V gene. The CDR3 sequence is CASSPKQGGGLSGANVLTF. CDR3 DNA sequence: TGTGCCAGCAGCCCGAAACAGGGAGGGGGCCTCTCTGGGGCCAACGTCCTGACTTTC.

The V call is TRBV5-1, the J call TRBJ1-1, with 7 bases identical to TRBD1. The CDR3 sequence is 14 residues long. Germline CDR1 SGHRS, CDR2 YFSETQ. Germline trimming cut 1 base from V and 1 base from J; bases unmatched to any gene: 1. CDR3 sequence reads: CASSLRQGNTEAFF. The CDR3, as DNA: TGCGCCAGCAGCTTGCGACAGGGGAACACTGAAGCTTTCTTT.

This rearrangement joins TRBV7-2 to TRBJ1-1, with D possibly matching TRBD1 (5 bases). CDR1 is SGHTA, CDR2 FQGNSA, per germline. The CDR3 has 14 residues. V was trimmed by 4 bases and J by 7 bases, leaving 16 bases between them. CDR3: CASSSRLGDGEAFF. As DNA, the CDR3 is TGTGCCAGCAGCTCACGTCTGGGGGATGGTGAAGCTTTCTTT.

This chain connects TRBV9 to TRBJ1-1; no clear D. V shed 2 bases and J shed 0 bases, with 11 bases lying between them. CDR3 length: 15 residues. The germline gives CDR1 SGDLS, CDR2 YYNGEE. For the CDR3, the DNA is TGTGCCAGCAGCGTTGAGTATGGTGTGAACACTGAAGCTTTCTTT. Translating it yields CASSVEYGVNTEAFF.

V is TRBV5-6 and J is TRBJ2-1; D gene ambiguous. CDR3 length: 15 residues. Germline V gene sequence: CDR1 SGHDT, CDR2 YYEEEE. V was pared by 6 bases and J by 0 bases, with 13 bases between. CDR3 coding DNA: TGTGCCAGCACCCTCGCTTGGGACTCCTACAATGAGCAGTTCTTC. Its protein product is CASTLAWDSYNEQFF.

The chain recombines TRBV2 with TRBJ2-1; 9 positions agree with TRBD2. The CDR3 is 17 residues long. CDR1 and CDR2 from the germline V gene are SNHLY and FYNNEI. After removal of 0 bases from V and 1 base from J, the junction contained 4 bases not matched to a gene. In DNA form, the CDR3 reads TGTGCCAGCAGTGAAGCGCTGCTAGCGGGGTCCTACAATGAGCAGTTCTTC. This sequence encodes CASSEALLAGSYNEQFF.

This sequence joins TRBV5-1 and TRBJ2-5; TRBD2 agrees at 10 bases. V gave up 3 bases and J gave up 3 bases; unmatched junction bases: 8. The CDR3 runs 16 residues. Germline CDR1 reads SGHRS; CDR2 reads YFSETQ. This CDR3 reads CASSSLAGDLKETQYF. The CDR3 DNA reads as TGCGCCAGCAGCTCCCTAGCGGGGGACCTAAAAGAGACCCAGTACTTC. Full variable domain (missing parts from reference TRBV5-1 and TRBJ2-5): KAGVTQTPRYLIKTRGQQVTLSCSPISGHRSVSWYQQTPGQGLQFLFEYFSETQRNKGNFPGRFSGRQFSNSRSEMNVSTLELGDSALYLCASSSLAGDLKETQYFGPGTRLLVL.

The chain is built from TRBV5-4 and TRBJ2-5, with TRBD2 identical over 8 bases. Looked up from germline, CDR1 is SGHNT and CDR2 is YYREEE (reference sequence). The length of the CDR3 is 14 residues. Trimming took 0 bases from V and 5 from J; bases not matched to a gene: 3. CDR3 in amino acids: CASSLGLALETQYF. The CDR3 DNA follows: TGTGCCAGCAGCTTGGGACTAGCGTTGGAGACCCAGTACTTC.

The chain links TRBV19 to TRBJ1-2; D might be TRBD1 (5 bases). V lost 0 bases and J 5 bases, leaving 16 bases between the germline ends. Germline V gene sequence: CDR1 LNHDA, CDR2 SQIVND (reference sequence). The length of the CDR3 is 16 residues. CDR3 sequence: CASSIDTGTAGYGYTF. The CDR3, as DNA: TGTGCCAGTAGTATAGATACCGGGACCGCTGGTTATGGCTACACCTTC.

The rearrangement joins TRBV19 to TRBJ1-4; D gene ambiguous. CDR3 size: 17 residues. V was trimmed by 1 base and J by 0 bases, leaving 12 bases between them. In germline, CDR1 is LNHDA, CDR2 SQIVND (reference sequence). The DNA for the CDR3 is TGTGCCAGTAGTATAGGCGGGAAATTCGCAACTAATGAAAAACTGTTTTTT. As protein: CASSIGGKFATNEKLFF.

The CDR3 sequence: CASSLGMTNTEAFF. DNA for the CDR3: TGTGCCAGCAGCCTAGGTATGACTAACACTGAAGCTTTCTTT. J is TRBJ1-1 and V is TRBV7-9; no clear D. This CDR3 comprises 14 residues. V was trimmed by 5 bases and J by 2 bases, leaving 12 bases between them. CDR1 SEHNR and CDR2 FQNEAQ come from the germline V gene (reference sequence).

The rearrangement joins TRBV7-9 to TRBJ2-3; D not certain. In germline, CDR1 is SEHNR, CDR2 FQNEAQ (reference sequence). This CDR3 has 15 amino acids. V was cut by 6 bases and J by 2 bases, with 15 bases left in between. This chain's CDR3 is CASRPARTDTDTQYF. The CDR3 region has the DNA TGTGCCAGCAGGCCAGCTCGGACGGACACAGATACGCAGTATTTT. The whole variable domain, filled in from reference TRBV7-9 and TRBJ2-3, reads DTGVSQNPRHKITKRGQNVTFRCDPISEHNRLYWYRQTLGQGPEFLTYFQNEAQLEKSRLLSDRFSAERPKGSFSTLEIQRTEQGDSAMYLCASRPARTDTDTQYFGPGTRLTVL.

The V gene is TRBV11-1, the J gene TRBJ1-2; 10 positions agree with TRBD1. Germline V lookup: CDR1 SGHAT, CDR2 FQDESV (reference sequence). This CDR3 comprises 15 residues. V dropped 0 bases and J dropped 8; count of bases not matched to a gene: 6. Here the CDR3 DNA reads TGTGCCAGCAGCTTAGCTCCCGGGACAGGGGACGGCTACACCTTC. Its translation is CASSLAPGTGDGYTF.

The chain couples TRBV25-1 to TRBJ1-1; possibly TRBD1 for D (5 bases). This CDR3 contains 17 residues. The germline gives CDR1 MGHDK, CDR2 SYGVNS. V gave up 3 bases and J gave up 0 bases, with 17 bases separating them. The CDR3 region is CASSDIRGAGLNTEAFF. The CDR3, as DNA: TGTGCCAGCAGTGATATTAGAGGGGCAGGTCTGAACACTGAAGCTTTCTTT.

V and J are TRBV4-1 and TRBJ2-1, with D possibly TRBD2 on 5 matching bases. The CDR3 runs 16 residues. Germline V lookup: CDR1 MGHRA, CDR2 YSYEKL. Trimming stripped 8 bases from V and 6 bases from J, with 23 bases between. The CDR3 protein is CASVPRADGGGNEQFF. The CDR3 DNA reads TGCGCCAGCGTCCCCCGTGCGGACGGAGGTGGCAATGAGCAGTTCTTC.

This sequence joins TRBV11-2 and TRBJ2-5; 13 bases align to TRBD2. The CDR3 totals 17 residues. Trimming cost V 1 base and J 3 bases; bases outside gene matches: 5. The V gene's germline CDR1 is SGHAT and CDR2 FQNNGV. CDR3 sequence: CASSLGATSGGEETQYF. The CDR3 DNA follows: TGTGCCAGCAGCTTAGGAGCTACTAGCGGGGGGGAAGAGACCCAGTACTTC.

The rearrangement links TRBV29-1 to TRBJ1-2; the D is unclear. The CDR3 extends over 13 amino acids. V lost 0 bases to trimming and J lost 8 bases, with 13 bases between them. Germline values: CDR1 SQVTM, CDR2 ANQGSEA. The CDR3 protein is CSVEEGPLRGYTF. For the CDR3, the DNA is TGCAGCGTTGAAGAAGGCCCACTGAGGGGCTACACCTTC. The entire variable domain, with the rest obtained from reference TRBV29-1 and TRBJ1-2, is as follows: SAVISQKPSRDICQRGTSLTIQCQVDSQVTMMFWYRQQPGQSLTLIATANQGSEATYESGFVIDKFPISRPNLTFSTLTVSNMSPEDSSIYLCSVEEGPLRGYTFGSGTRLTVV.

This clone was counted a few times. V is TRBV25-1 and J is TRBJ2-7; 7 bases agree with TRBD2. CDR3 length: 14 residues. V was pared by 1 base and J by 7 bases, with 7 bases of the junction left unmatched. CDR1 MGHDK and CDR2 SYGVNS come from the germline V gene. The CDR3 DNA reads as TGTGCCAGCAGTGAATTTGCGGGGGAGGGGGAGCAGTACTTC. As protein: CASSEFAGEGEQYF.

This rearrangement joins TRBV5-1 to TRBJ2-1, with TRBD1 as a possible D gene (5 bases). The CDR3 runs 16 residues. The ends were cut back, 0 bases at V and 6 bases at J, with 16 bases in the middle. CDR1 is SGHRS, CDR2 YFSETQ, per germline. Here the CDR3 DNA reads TGCGCCAGCAGCTTGGATTACGCAGGGAAGGGCAATGAGCAGTTCTTC. This gives the protein CASSLDYAGKGNEQFF.

The chain couples TRBV6-5 to TRBJ2-5; D assignment may be TRBD1 or TRBD2 (5 bases each). V lost 6 bases and J lost 12, with 14 bases in between. Germline V gives CDR1 MNHEY, CDR2 SVGAGI. The CDR3 is 11 residues long. The CDR3 region is CASRGRLMEYF. CDR3 DNA: TGTGCCAGCAGGGGACGGCTGATGGAGTACTTC.

This clone has a handful of counts. The rearrangement uses TRBV5-4 and TRBJ1-2; 7 positions match TRBD1. The J segment lost 2 bases and the V segment lost 3 bases, leaving 7 bases of the junction unmatched. This CDR3 region has 15 residues. Looked up from germline, CDR1 is SGHNT and CDR2 is YYREEE (reference sequence). DNA of the CDR3: TGTGCCAGCAGCTCGGTTAAACAGGGGAACTATGGCTACACCTTC. It encodes CASSSVKQGNYGYTF.

The chain recombines TRBV27 with TRBJ2-6; 12 bases agree with TRBD1. J gave up 0 bases and V 5 bases, and 11 bases lay outside the gene matches. In germline, CDR1 is MNHEY, CDR2 SMNVEV (reference sequence). This CDR3 has 20 residues. CDR3 protein: CASSNPRDRGPHSGANVLTF. The CDR3 bases are TGTGCCAGCAGTAACCCCCGGGACAGGGGGCCTCACTCTGGGGCCAACGTCCTGACTTTC.

V is TRBV7-2 and J is TRBJ2-3; the match to TRBD2 covers 8 bases. This CDR3 comprises 15 residues. CDR1 is SGHTA, CDR2 FQGNSA, per germline. The V and J ends lost 3 bases and 3 bases, in that order; junction bases with no gene match: 5. The chain's CDR3 is CASSFGGERTDTQYF. CDR3 nucleotide sequence: TGTGCCAGCAGCTTCGGGGGGGAACGGACAGATACGCAGTATTTT.

This clone has just a few counts. The rearrangement joins TRBV6-4 to TRBJ2-1; D is undetermined. The CDR3 contains 12 residues. Germline CDR1 reads MRHNA; CDR2 reads SNTAGT. Trimming shortened V by 0 bases and J by 7 bases, and 4 bases separated the two germline ends. The CDR3: CASSDSINEQFF. DNA of the CDR3: TGTGCCAGCAGTGACTCGATTAATGAGCAGTTCTTC.

J is TRBJ1-2 and V is TRBV7-2; D is unresolved. Trimming left V 5 bases short and J 8 bases short, with 15 bases between. CDR3 size: 13 residues. Germline assignment: CDR1 SGHTA and CDR2 FQGNSA. CDR3 in amino acids: CASSIAGSGGYTF. In DNA, the CDR3 is TGTGCCAGCAGCATCGCCGGATCGGGCGGCTACACCTTC.

This chain joins TRBV10-3 and TRBJ2-3, with a weak D call TRBD1 (6 bases). V was trimmed by 3 bases and J by 3 bases, leaving 13 bases between them. CDR3 length: 15 amino acids. Germline V gene data show CDR1 as ENHRY and CDR2 as SYGVKD. The CDR3 here is CAISERGIGTDTQYF. CDR3 bases: TGTGCCATCAGTGAAAGGGGGATAGGAACAGATACGCAGTATTTT.

This clone was observed a single time. This sequence joins TRBV7-6 and TRBJ2-2; a possible D gene is TRBD2 (5 bases). CDR3 length equals 15 residues. The V end was cut by 4 bases, the J end by 6 bases, with 15 bases between. Germline values: CDR1 SGHVS, CDR2 FNYEAQ. The CDR3 here is CASSSLRETPGELFF. The DNA for the CDR3 is TGTGCCAGCAGCTCCTTGAGGGAGACCCCCGGGGAGCTGTTTTTT.